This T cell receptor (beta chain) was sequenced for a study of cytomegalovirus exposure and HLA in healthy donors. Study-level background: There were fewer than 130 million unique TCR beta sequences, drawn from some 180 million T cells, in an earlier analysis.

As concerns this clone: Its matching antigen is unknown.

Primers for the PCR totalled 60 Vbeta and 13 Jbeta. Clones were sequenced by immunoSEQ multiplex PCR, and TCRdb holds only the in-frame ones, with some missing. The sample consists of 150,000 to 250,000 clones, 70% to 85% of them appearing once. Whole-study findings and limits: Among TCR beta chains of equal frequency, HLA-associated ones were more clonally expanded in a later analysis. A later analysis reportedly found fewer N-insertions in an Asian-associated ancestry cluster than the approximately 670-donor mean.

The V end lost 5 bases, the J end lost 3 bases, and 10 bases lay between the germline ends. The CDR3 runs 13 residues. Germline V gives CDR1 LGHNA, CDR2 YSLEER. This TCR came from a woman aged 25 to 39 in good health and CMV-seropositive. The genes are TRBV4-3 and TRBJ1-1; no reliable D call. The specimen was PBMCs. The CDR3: CASSLNGDTEAFF. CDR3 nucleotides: TGCGCCAGCAGCTTAAACGGGGACACTGAAGCTTTCTTT.